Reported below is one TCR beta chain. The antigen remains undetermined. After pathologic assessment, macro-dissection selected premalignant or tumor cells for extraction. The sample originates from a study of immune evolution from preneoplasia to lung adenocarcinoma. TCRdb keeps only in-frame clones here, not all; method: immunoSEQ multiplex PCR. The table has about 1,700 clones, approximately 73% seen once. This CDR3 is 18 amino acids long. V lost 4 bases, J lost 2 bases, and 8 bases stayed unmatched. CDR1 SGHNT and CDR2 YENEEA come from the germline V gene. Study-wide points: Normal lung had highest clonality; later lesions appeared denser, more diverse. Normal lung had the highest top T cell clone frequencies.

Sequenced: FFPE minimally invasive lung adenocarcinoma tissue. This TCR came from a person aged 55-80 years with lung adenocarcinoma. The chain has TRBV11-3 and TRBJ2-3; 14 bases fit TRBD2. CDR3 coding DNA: TGTGCCAGCAGCTCACCGGGACTAGCGGGGGTTTCCACAGATACGCAGTATTTT. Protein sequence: CASSSPGLAGVSTDTQYF.